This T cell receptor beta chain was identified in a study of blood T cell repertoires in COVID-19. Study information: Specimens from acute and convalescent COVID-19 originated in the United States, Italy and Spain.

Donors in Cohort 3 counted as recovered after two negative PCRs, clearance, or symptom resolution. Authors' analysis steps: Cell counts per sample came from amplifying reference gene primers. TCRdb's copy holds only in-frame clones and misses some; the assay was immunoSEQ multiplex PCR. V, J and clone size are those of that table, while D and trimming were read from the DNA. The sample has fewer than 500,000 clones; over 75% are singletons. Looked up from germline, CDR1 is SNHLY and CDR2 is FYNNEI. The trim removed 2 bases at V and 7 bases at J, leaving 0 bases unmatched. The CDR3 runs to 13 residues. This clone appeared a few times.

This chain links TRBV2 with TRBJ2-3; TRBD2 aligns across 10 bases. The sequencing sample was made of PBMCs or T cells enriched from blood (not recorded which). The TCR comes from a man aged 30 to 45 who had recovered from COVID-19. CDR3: CASSETSGNTQYF. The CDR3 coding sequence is TGTGCCAGCAGTGAAACTAGCGGGAATACGCAGTATTTT.